This T cell receptor beta chain was found in a study of human T cells and chemical hapten exposure. Whole-study context: The sensitizing agent was 2% DPC, placed on roughly 2 cm by roughly 2 cm of upper inner arm skin. Findings and limits, study-wide: Sensitizing to DPC left TCRs with a frequency above 1 in 1000 unaltered.

Indicated time point: pre-sensitization, week 0. Sample treatment: therapeutic diphenylcyclopropenone sensitization with weekly scalp DPC. The study's library attached unique molecular identifiers to single cDNA molecules. In the authors' methods: Between about 23,224 and 750,000 TCRs appeared in each sample, and the median stood at roughly 95,000. TCRdb reprocessed the RACE reads via MiXCR and lists one record per CDR3 protein. The authors' filters were not applied to this entry. This sample has about 260,000 distinct CDR3 sequences; 8.6% occur once, and the top ten carry 2.3%. This clonotype was counted only a few times. Its antigen remains unknown. CDR1 and CDR2 from the germline V gene are ENHRY and SYGVKD. V lost 4 bases and J lost 6, with 11 bases in between. This CDR3 spans 13 amino acids.

Sequenced here: whole blood, sampled in connection with sensitization to the hapten diphenylcyclopropenone (DPC). The origin of this receptor is a middle-aged woman with alopecia areata. Some clones in this sample may be carry-over from other donors' samples. The gene calls are TRBV10-3 and TRBJ2-3; D remains ambiguous. CDR3 protein: CAISGTAVDTQYF. CDR3 DNA: TGTGCCATCAGTGGAACCGCTGTGGATACGCAGTATTTT.